This TCR beta chain came from a study of PD-1 blockade in mismatch repair-deficient tumors. PCR or immunohistochemistry showed mismatch repair deficiency in every enrolled patient. Method: immunoSEQ multiplex PCR; TCRdb's copy keeps in-frame clones and lacks some. Found here are fewer than 100,000 clones, over 75% of them singletons; the top ten hold 2.5% to 3%. This receptor was identified in an adult with mismatch repair-deficient cancer. Specimen: peripheral blood, collected 12 weeks after starting pembrolizumab.

In DNA, the CDR3 is TGTGCCAGCGCCAGGGGGGTACCCACCGGGGAGCTGTTTTTT. It specifies CASARGVPTGELFF. The rearrangement uses TRBV9 and TRBJ2-2, with D possibly matching TRBD1 (7 bases). The CDR3 is 14 amino acids. Deletions cut 7 bases from V and 4 bases from J, with 14 bases between. Germline assignment: CDR1 SGDLS and CDR2 YYNGEE.